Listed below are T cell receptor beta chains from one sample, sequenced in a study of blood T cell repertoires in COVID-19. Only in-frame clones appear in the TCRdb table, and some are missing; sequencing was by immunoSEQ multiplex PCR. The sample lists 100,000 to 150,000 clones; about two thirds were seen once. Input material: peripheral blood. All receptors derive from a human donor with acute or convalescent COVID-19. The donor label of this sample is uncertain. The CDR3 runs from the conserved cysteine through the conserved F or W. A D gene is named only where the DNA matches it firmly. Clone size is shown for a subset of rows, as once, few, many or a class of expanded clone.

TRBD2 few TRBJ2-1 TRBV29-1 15 TGCAGCGTAGACGGGACTAGCGGGTCAGTCAATGAGCAGTTCTTC CSVDGTSGSVNEQFF
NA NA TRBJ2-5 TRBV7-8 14 TGTGCCAGCAGCAAACAACCCGGGGAAGAGACCCAGTACTTC CASSKQPGEETQYF
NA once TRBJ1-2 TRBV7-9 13 TGTGCCAGCAGCCGAGAGAGTAACTATGGCTACACCTTC CASSRESNYGYTF
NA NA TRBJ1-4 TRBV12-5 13 TGTGCTAGTGGTTTGACAGGGAATGAAAAACTGTTTTTT CASGLTGNEKLFF
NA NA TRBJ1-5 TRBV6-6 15 TGTGCCAGCAGTCGACGGGACACCAGTTATCAGCCCCAGCATTTT CASSRRDTSYQPQHF
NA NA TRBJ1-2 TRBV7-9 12 TGTGCCAGCAGCCGAGGGGGGGCCTCCTATACCTTC CASSRGGASYTF
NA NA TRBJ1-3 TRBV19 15 TGTGCCAGTAGTATACGAGGATCCTCTGGAAACACCATATATTTT CASSIRGSSGNTIYF
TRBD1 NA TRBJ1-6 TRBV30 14 TGTGCCTGGAGTGCAGACAGGGCCGGTTCACCCCTCCATTTT CAWSADRAGSPLHF
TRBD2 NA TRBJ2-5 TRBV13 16 TGTGCCAGCAGCCCCGGACTAGCGGGGGCCGGAGGGACCCAGTACTTC CASSPGLAGAGGTQYF
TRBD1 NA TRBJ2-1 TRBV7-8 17 TGTGCCAGCAGCGCGATCTCCAGGGACAGTCTAAGGAGTGAGCAGTTCTTC CASSAISRDSLRSEQFF
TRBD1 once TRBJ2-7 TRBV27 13 TGTGCCAGCAGTTTGTACAGGGGTTCCGAGCAGTACTTC CASSLYRGSEQYF
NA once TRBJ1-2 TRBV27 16 TGTGCCAGCAGTTTAGGGTCTCGGGGGAGCTATGTTGGCTACACCTTC CASSLGSRGSYVGYTF
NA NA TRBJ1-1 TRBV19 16 TGTGCCAGTACCTCCCCCCATAAAGCACGGAACACTGAAGCTTTCTTT CASTSPHKARNTEAFF
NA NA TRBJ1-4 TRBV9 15 TGTGCCAGCAGCTCGAGCCCAGGGATCGAAGAAAAACTGTTTTTT CASSSSPGIEEKLFF
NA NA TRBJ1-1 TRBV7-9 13 TGTGCCAGCAACGCTCCAGGCTACACTGAAGCTTTCTTT CASNAPGYTEAFF
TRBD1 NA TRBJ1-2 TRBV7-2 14 TGTGCCAGCAGCCCAGGGGGCAGGCTCCATGGCTACACCTTC CASSPGGRLHGYTF
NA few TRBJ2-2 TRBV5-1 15 TGCGCCAGCAGCTTGGGCAGGCTAAACACCGGGGAGCTGTTTTTT CASSLGRLNTGELFF
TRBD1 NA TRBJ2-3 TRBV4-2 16 TGTGCCAGCAGCCAAGAATTAGGACAGGGTATGGATACGCAGTATTTT CASSQELGQGMDTQYF
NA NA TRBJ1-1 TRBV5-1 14 TGCGCCAGCAGCTTGACAGCAGATTACACTGAAGCTTTCTTT CASSLTADYTEAFF
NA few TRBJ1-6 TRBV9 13 TGTGCCAGCAGCCAAGGAGGGACTGCACCCCTCCACTTT CASSQGGTAPLHF
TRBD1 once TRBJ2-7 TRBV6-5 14 TGTGCCAGCAGGTACGACAGGGACCCCTACGAGCAGTACTTC CASRYDRDPYEQYF
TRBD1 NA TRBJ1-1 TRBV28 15 TGTGCCAGCAGTCCGGCGGGACAGGGCTACACTGAAGCTTTCTTT CASSPAGQGYTEAFF
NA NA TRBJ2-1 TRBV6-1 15 TGTGCCAGCAGTGAGCGGGGCCAGACCTACAATGAGCAGTTCTTC CASSERGQTYNEQFF
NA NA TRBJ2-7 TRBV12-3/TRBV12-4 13 TGTGCCAGCACCAGGACTCCGACCTACGAGCAGTACTTC CASTRTPTYEQYF
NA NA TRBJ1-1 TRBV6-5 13 TGTGCCCTGACAGACCTTGCCTACACTGAAGCTTTCTTT CALTDLAYTEAFF
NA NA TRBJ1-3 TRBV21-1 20 TGTGCCAGCAGCAAAGAGTTTGGGACAGGGGGTCCTCACTCTGGAAACACCATATATTTT CASSKEFGTGGPHSGNTIYF
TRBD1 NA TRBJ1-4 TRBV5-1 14 TGCGCCAGCAGCTCCGACAGGGACAACGAAAAACTGTTTTTT CASSSDRDNEKLFF